Following are 6 T cell receptor beta chains from one sample sequenced in a study of PD-1 blockade in classical Hodgkin lymphoma. Every one of the patients relapsed after autologous stem cell transplantation (brentuximab vedotin exposure was variable). The protocol was immunoSEQ multiplex PCR, while the TCRdb copy is restricted to in-frame clones and leaves out a portion. This sample has around 15,000 clones, with around three fifths found just once. This sample comprised peripheral blood mononuclear cells (PBMCs), obtained before the second cycle of nivolumab. The receptors here all came from a human donor with classical Hodgkin lymphoma.

The rearrangement joins TRBV10-3 to TRBJ2-7; 10 positions match TRBD2. The junction had 2 bases not matched to a gene; V was cut back by 3 bases and J by 6 bases. There are 13 residues in the CDR3. Germline V gives CDR1 ENHRY, CDR2 SYGVKD. The CDR3 coding sequence is TGTGCCATCAGTGATAGCGGGAGGACCGAGCAGTACTTC. Protein product: CAISDSGRTEQYF.

This sequence joins TRBV30 and TRBJ1-4, with 8 bases fitting TRBD1. Trimming took 0 bases from V and 5 from J; bases not matched to a gene: 5. In germline, CDR1 is GTSNPN, CDR2 SVGIG (reference sequence). The CDR3 is made up of 15 amino acids. Here the CDR3 reads CAWSVQWDRNEKLFF. Here the CDR3 DNA reads TGTGCCTGGAGTGTACAGTGGGACAGGAATGAAAAACTGTTTTTT.

The CDR3 bases are TGTGCCAGCAGCCCACCAACCCCGGACAGGGGCTCCTACAATGAGCAGTTCTTC. Encoded protein: CASSPPTPDRGSYNEQFF. This chain links TRBV7-9 with TRBJ2-1; 9 bases match TRBD1. The V and J ends lost 5 bases and 0 bases, in that order; junction bases with no gene match: 11. The CDR3 spans 18 residues. Germline V gene data show CDR1 as SEHNR and CDR2 as FQNEAQ (reference sequence).

For this clone: A far more abundant clone sits one base away, making this likely a read error. This sample includes further DNA sequences coding for the same CDR3. The rearrangement uses TRBV4-1 and TRBJ2-7; no definite D call. Trimming shortened V by 0 bases and J by 4 bases, and 7 bases separated the two germline ends. The CDR3 runs 13 residues. CDR1 and CDR2 from the germline V gene are MGHRA and YSYEKL. CDR3 DNA sequence: TGCGCCAGCAGCCAAGATTTTGAGTACGAGCAGTACTTC. Protein sequence: CASSQDFEYEQYF.

The chain links TRBV7-3 to TRBJ2-1; tentative D call: TRBD1 (5 bases). Germline assignment: CDR1 SGHTA and CDR2 FQGTGA. This CDR3 is 15 amino acids long. The V gene lost 4 bases and the J gene lost 7 bases, with 17 bases spanning the gap. As DNA, the CDR3 is TGTGCCAGCAGCTCCACTCCGACTCAGGGAAATGAGCAGTTCTTC. Protein product: CASSSTPTQGNEQFF.

The genes are TRBV18 and TRBJ2-1; 13 bases agree with TRBD2. Trimming at V came to 3 bases and at J to 4 bases, leaving 6 bases not matched to a gene. This CDR3 is 17 amino acids long. CDR1 and CDR2 from the germline V gene are KGHSH and LQKENI. This CDR3 reads CASSPAGLAGAYNEQFF. The CDR3 nucleotides read TGTGCCAGCTCACCGGCAGGACTAGCGGGAGCTTACAATGAGCAGTTCTTC.